This T cell receptor beta chain was found in a study of blood T cell repertoires in COVID-19. There are 17 residues in the CDR3. V dropped 5 bases and J dropped 5; count of bases not matched to a gene: 9. The germline V gene encodes CDR1 SGHNT and CDR2 YYREEE (reference sequence). Using immunoSEQ multiplex PCR, the repertoire was profiled, and TCRdb retains in-frame clones only, with some absent. Among more than 300,000 clones, approximately 89% were seen once, and the ten largest hold around 3.5%. The rearrangement joins TRBV5-4 to TRBJ2-3, with 15 bases identical to TRBD2. The source is a woman aged 18-29 years who had recovered from COVID-19. Sequences were obtained from peripheral blood. The CDR3 DNA reads as TGTGCCAGCAGATCTGGACTAGCGGGAGGGCCGGTAGATACGCAGTATTTT. Translation gives CASRSGLAGGPVDTQYF.